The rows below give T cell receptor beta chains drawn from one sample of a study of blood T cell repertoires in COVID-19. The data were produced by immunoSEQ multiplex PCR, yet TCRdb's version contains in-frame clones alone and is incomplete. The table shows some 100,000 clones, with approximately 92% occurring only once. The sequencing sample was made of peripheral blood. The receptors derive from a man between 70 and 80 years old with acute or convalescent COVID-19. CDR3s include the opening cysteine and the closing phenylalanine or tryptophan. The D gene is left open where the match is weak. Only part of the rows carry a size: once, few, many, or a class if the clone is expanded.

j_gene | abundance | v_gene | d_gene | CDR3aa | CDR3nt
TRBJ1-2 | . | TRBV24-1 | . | CATSDPRVGIGGYTF | TGTGCCACCAGTGATCCCAGGGTGGGAATTGGAGGCTACACCTTC
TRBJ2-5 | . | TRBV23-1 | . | CASSQSPAGRQTQYF | TGCGCCAGCAGTCAATCTCCGGCAGGGCGGCAGACCCAGTACTTC
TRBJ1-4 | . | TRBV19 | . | CASSIGGLGEKLFF | TGTGCCAGTAGTATCGGGGGGCTCGGTGAAAAACTGTTTTTT
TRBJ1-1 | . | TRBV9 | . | CASSVEVDSEAFF | TGTGCCAGCAGCGTAGAGGTTGACTCTGAAGCTTTCTTT
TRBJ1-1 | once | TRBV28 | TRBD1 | CASSLWGQGYTEAFF | TGTGCCAGCAGTTTATGGGGACAGGGGTATACTGAAGCTTTCTTT
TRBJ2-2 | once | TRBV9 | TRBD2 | CASSVQGLARELFF | TGTGCCAGCAGCGTACAGGGACTAGCGCGGGAGCTGTTTTTT
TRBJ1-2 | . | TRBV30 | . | CAWSVKAGPGYTF | TGTGCCTGGAGTGTCAAGGCAGGGCCAGGCTACACCTTC
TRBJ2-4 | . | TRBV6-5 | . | CASTRDPAKNIQYF | TGTGCCAGCACACGGGATCCAGCCAAAAACATTCAGTACTTC
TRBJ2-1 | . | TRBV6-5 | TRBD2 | CASSKTSGSYNEQFF | TGTGCCAGCAGTAAAACTAGCGGGAGCTACAATGAGCAGTTCTTC
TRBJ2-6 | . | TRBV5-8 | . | CASRKDRAPGANVLTF | TGTGCCAGCAGAAAAGACAGAGCCCCTGGGGCCAACGTCCTGACTTTC
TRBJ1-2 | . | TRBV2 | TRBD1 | CASLTGYGYTF | TGTGCCAGCTTGACAGGGTACGGCTACACCTTC
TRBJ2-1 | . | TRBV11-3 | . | CASTSRQSYNEQFF | TGTGCCAGCACCTCCCGACAGTCCTACAATGAGCAGTTCTTC
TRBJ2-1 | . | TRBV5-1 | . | CASSRPRLDTEQFF | TGCGCCAGCAGCCGACCTCGACTAGACACTGAGCAGTTCTTC
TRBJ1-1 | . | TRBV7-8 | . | CASSLEGRSNTEAFF | TGTGCCAGCAGCTTAGAAGGCAGGTCAAACACTGAAGCTTTCTTT
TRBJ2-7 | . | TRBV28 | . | CASSFRQGLTYEQYF | TGTGCCAGCAGTTTTCGGCAGGGTTTAACCTACGAGCAGTACTTC
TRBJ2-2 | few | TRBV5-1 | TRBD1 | CASSARQGLDGELFF | TGCGCCAGCAGCGCCCGACAGGGGCTAGACGGGGAGCTGTTTTTT
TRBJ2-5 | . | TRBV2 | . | CASSDEASRAETQYF | TGTGCCAGCAGTGACGAGGCTAGCAGAGCAGAGACCCAGTACTTC
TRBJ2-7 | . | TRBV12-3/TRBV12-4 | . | CASSLLYEQYF | TGTGCCAGCAGCCTGCTATACGAGCAGTACTTC
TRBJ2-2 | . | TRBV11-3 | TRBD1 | CASSHLTGATNTGELFF | TGTGCCAGCAGCCACCTAACAGGGGCAACGAACACCGGGGAGCTGTTTTTT
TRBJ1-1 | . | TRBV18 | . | CASSPPSLAATEAFF | TGTGCCAGCTCACCACCCTCCCTCGCGGCAACTGAAGCTTTCTTT
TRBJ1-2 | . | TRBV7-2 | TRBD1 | CASSLVGWGQESGYTF | TGTGCCAGCAGCTTAGTGGGATGGGGACAGGAGAGTGGCTACACCTTC
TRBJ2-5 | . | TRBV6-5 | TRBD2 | CASSNLAGGGVTQYF | TGTGCCAGCAGTAACCTAGCGGGGGGCGGGGTGACCCAGTACTTC
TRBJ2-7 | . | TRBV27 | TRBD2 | CASRLLAGNPYEQYF | TGTGCCAGCAGGTTACTAGCGGGGAACCCCTACGAGCAGTACTTC
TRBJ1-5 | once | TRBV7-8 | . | CASSLVAGNQPQHF | TGTGCCAGCAGCTTAGTGGCTGGTAATCAGCCCCAGCATTTT
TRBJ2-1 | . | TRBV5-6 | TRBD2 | CASTLETSGSWSEQFF | TGTGCCAGCACCCTCGAGACTAGCGGGAGTTGGAGTGAGCAGTTCTTC